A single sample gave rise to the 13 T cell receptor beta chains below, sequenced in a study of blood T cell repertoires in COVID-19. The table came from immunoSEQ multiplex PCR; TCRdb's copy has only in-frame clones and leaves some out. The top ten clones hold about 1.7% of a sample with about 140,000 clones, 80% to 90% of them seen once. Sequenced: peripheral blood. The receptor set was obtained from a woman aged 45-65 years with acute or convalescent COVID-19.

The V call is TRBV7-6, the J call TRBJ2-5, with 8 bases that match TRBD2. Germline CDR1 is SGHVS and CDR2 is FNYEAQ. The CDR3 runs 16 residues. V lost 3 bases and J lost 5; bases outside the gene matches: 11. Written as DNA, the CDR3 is TGTGCCAGCAGCTTGTCACTGGGACGGGAGGGGGAGACCCAGTACTTC. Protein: CASSLSLGREGETQYF.

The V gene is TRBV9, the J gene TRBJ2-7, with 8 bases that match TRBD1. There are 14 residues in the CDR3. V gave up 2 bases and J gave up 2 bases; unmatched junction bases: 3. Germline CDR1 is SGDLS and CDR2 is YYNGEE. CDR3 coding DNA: TGTGCCAGCAGCGTGGGACAGGAGCCCTACGAGCAGTACTTC. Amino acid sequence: CASSVGQEPYEQYF.

The CDR3 is CASSQDMAPATNEKLFF. CDR3 in DNA: TGTGCCAGCAGCCAAGATATGGCACCTGCAACTAATGAAAAACTGTTTTTT. This rearrangement joins TRBV3-1 (or the pseudogene TRBV3-2) to TRBJ1-4; no clear D gene. Trimming left V 0 bases short and J 0 bases short, with 11 bases between. The CDR3 consists of 17 residues. Looked up from germline, CDR1 is LGHDT and CDR2 is YNNKEL (reference sequence).

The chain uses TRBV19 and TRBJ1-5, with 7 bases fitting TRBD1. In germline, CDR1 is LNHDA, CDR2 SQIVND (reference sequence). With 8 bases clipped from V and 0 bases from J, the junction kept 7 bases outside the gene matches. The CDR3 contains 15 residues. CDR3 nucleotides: TGTGCCAGTTCCAAGGGACAGAATAGCAATCAGCCCCAGCATTTT. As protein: CASSKGQNSNQPQHF.

The CDR3 nucleotides read TGCAGTGCTAGTGGTCTAGTGGAACCAGATACGCAGTATTTT. It yields the protein CSASGLVEPDTQYF. V usage is TRBV20-1 and J usage is TRBJ2-3; D is ambiguous. V lost 3 bases and J lost 4, with 14 bases in between. The CDR3 sequence is 14 residues long. Germline values: CDR1 DFQATT, CDR2 SNEGSKA (reference sequence).

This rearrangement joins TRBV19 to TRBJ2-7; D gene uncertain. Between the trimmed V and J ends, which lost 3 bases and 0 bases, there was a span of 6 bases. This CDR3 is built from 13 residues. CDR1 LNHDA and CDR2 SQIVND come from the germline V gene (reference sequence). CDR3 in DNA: TGTGCCAGTAGTATTGAAGCCTCCTACGAGCAGTACTTC. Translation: CASSIEASYEQYF.

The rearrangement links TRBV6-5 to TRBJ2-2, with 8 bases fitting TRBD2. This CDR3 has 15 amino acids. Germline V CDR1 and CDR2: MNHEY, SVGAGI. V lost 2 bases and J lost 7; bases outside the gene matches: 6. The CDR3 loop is CASSYSGSVGGELFF. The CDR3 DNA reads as TGTGCCAGCAGTTACAGCGGGAGTGTTGGCGGGGAGCTGTTTTTT.

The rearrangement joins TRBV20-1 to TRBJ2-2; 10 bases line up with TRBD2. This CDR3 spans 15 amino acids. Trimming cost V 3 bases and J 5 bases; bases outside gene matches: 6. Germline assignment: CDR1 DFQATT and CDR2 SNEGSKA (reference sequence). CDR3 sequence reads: CSASPTSGATGELFF. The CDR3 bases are TGCAGTGCTAGTCCTACTAGCGGGGCAACCGGGGAGCTGTTTTTT.

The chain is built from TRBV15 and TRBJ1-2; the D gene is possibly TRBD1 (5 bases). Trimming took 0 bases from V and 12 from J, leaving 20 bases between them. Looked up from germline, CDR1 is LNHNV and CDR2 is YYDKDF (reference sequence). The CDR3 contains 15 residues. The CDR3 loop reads CATSRDSQGPLGHTF. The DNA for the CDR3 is TGTGCCACCAGCAGAGATTCGCAGGGCCCTCTCGGCCACACCTTC. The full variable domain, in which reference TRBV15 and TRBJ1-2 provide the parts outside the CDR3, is DAMVIQNPRYQVTQFGKPVTLSCSQTLNHNVMYWYQQKSSQAPKLLFHYYDKDFNNEADTPDNFQSRRPNTSFCFLDIRSPGLGDTAMYLCATSRDSQGPLGHTFGSGTRLTVV.

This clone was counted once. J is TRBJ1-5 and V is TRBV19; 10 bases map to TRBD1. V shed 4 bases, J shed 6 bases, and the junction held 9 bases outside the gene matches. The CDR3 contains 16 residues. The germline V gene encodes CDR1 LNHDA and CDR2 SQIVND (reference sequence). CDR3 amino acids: CASSTPGQGHFQPQHF. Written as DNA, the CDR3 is TGTGCCAGTAGTACGCCGGGACAGGGGCACTTTCAGCCCCAGCATTTT.

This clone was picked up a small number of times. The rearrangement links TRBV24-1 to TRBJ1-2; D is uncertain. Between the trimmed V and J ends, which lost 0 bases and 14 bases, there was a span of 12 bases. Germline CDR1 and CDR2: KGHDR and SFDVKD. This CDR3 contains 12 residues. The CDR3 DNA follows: TGTGCCACCAGTGATTTGTACACCAGATGGACCTTC. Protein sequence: CATSDLYTRWTF.

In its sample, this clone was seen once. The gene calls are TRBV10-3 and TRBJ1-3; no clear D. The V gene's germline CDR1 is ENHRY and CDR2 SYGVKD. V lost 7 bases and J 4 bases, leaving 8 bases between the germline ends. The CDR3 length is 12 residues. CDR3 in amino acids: CAINGLGNTIYF. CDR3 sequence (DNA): TGTGCCATCAACGGACTGGGAAACACCATATATTTT.

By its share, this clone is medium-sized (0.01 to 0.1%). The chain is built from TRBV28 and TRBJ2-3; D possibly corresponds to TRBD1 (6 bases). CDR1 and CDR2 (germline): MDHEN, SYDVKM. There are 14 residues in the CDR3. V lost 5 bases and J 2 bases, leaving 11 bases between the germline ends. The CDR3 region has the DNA TGTGCCAGCAGTCCGGACAGTAACACAGATACGCAGTATTTT. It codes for CASSPDSNTDTQYF.